The 11 T cell receptor beta chains reported below all come from one sample, sequenced in a study of Graves' ophthalmopathy and Graves' hyperthyroidism. Amplifying from RNA transcripts, the study obtained TCR beta CDR3 regions. In the first round, RT-PCR was carried out with HTBI primers, and a multiplex PCR formed the second round. One entry per CDR3 protein, called by TCRdb with MiXCR from the multiplex PCR reads. The profile shows a few hundred thousand distinct CDR3 sequences, about 18% of them singletons. Sequenced: peripheral blood. Receptor source: an adult woman with stable Graves' hyperthyroidism.

The chain has TRBV28 and TRBJ2-3, with 8 positions matching TRBD1. This CDR3 is built from 16 residues. J lost 4 bases, V lost 5 bases, and 11 bases had no gene match. CDR1 is MDHEN, CDR2 SYDVKM, per germline. The CDR3 DNA sequence: TGTGCCAGCAGTCCTGGGCAGGGGGCCGTCGCAGATACGCAGTATTTT. Amino acids: CASSPGQGAVADTQYF.

This clonotype has a handful of counts. This chain links TRBV16 with TRBJ1-5; 7 positions agree with TRBD1. The CDR3 is 14 residues long. Germline V gene lookup returns CDR1 KGHSY and CDR2 FQNENV. After removal of 2 bases from V and 7 bases from J, the junction contained 5 bases not matched to a gene. CDR3: CASSQDRVGQPQHF. The DNA of the CDR3 is TGTGCCAGCAGCCAAGACAGGGTGGGCCAGCCCCAGCATTTT.

V usage is TRBV24-1 and J usage is TRBJ1-5; possible D gene TRBD1, 6 bases. The germline V gene has CDR1 KGHDR and CDR2 SFDVKD. This CDR3 has 15 amino acids. Trimming cost V 5 bases and J 6 bases, with 16 bases left between them. In nucleotides, the CDR3 is TGTGCCACCAGTGGGGCTCAGGGGTTCGGTCAGCCCCAGCATTTT. Its protein product is CATSGAQGFGQPQHF.

The chain has TRBV6-2 or TRBV6-3 and TRBJ1-2; a possible D gene is TRBD1 (5 bases). CDR3 length equals 15 residues. Germline CDR1 MNHEY, CDR2 SVGEGT. V was shortened by 1 base and J by 3 bases, with 12 bases between the two germline ends. CDR3 nucleotide sequence: TGTGCCAGCAGTTACTACGGGAGGGGTGACTATGGCTACACCTTC. Its protein product is CASSYYGRGDYGYTF.

This clonotype was counted ten times or more. The chain couples TRBV19 to TRBJ2-2, with 11 bases identical to TRBD2. This CDR3 region has 16 residues. The germline gives CDR1 LNHDA, CDR2 SQIVND (reference sequence). V shed 6 bases and J 7 bases; nucleotides not matched to a gene: 10. DNA of the CDR3: TGTGCCAGTAGCAGAGCTACTAGCGGGAGCGGCGGGGAGCTGTTTTTT. Translated: CASSRATSGSGGELFF.

This clonotype is deemed medium-sized. This sequence joins TRBV12-3 or TRBV12-4 and TRBJ2-7; TRBD1 aligns across 8 bases. The CDR3 spans 15 residues. Unmatched junction bases numbered 10, after V lost 5 bases and J lost 4 bases. Here the CDR3 reads CASSPADRDGYEQYF. CDR3 bases: TGTGCCAGCAGTCCCGCGGACAGGGACGGGTACGAGCAGTACTTC.

Concerning this clonotype itself: It may be a read error: a sequence one base away is much more abundant. The chain employs TRBV10-3 and TRBJ2-7; maybe TRBD2 (6 bases). CDR1 and CDR2 (germline): ENHRY, SYGVKD. Trimming stripped 2 bases from V and 3 bases from J, with 11 bases between. The CDR3 covers 14 residues. This CDR3 reads CAISERGLLYEQYV. The CDR3 DNA is TGTGCCATCAGTGAGCGGGGGTTACTCTACGAGCAGTACGTC.

This clonotype came up many times. The genes are TRBV6-5 and TRBJ2-7; maybe TRBD2 (5 bases). This CDR3 region has 12 residues. CDR1 is MNHEY and CDR2 is SVGAGI in the germline V gene. Trimming stripped 5 bases from V and 4 bases from J, with 9 bases between. This CDR3 is CASSPSFYEQYF. The CDR3 bases are TGTGCCAGCAGTCCTAGCTTTTACGAGCAGTACTTC.

This clonotype has at least ten counts. The gene calls are TRBV15 and TRBJ2-7; D is perhaps TRBD1 or TRBD2 (6 bases each). Germline CDR1 is LNHNV and CDR2 is YYDKDF (reference sequence). The germline V and J ends were trimmed by 3 bases and 3 bases, with 21 bases remaining between them. This CDR3 is 17 amino acids long. The CDR3 DNA is TGTGCCACCAGCAGGGAAAGTCGGACAGCGGGCCTCTACGAGCAGTACTTC. It codes for CATSRESRTAGLYEQYF.

This clonotype was found many times. The chain is built from TRBV11-2 and TRBJ2-7, with a weak D call TRBD2 (6 bases). The germline V and J ends were trimmed by 3 bases and 2 bases, with 20 bases remaining between them. The CDR3 spans 17 residues. Germline values: CDR1 SGHAT, CDR2 FQNNGV. The CDR3: CASSFVAGRLQTYEQYF. The CDR3 DNA follows: TGTGCCAGCAGCTTCGTGGCGGGGAGGCTTCAGACCTACGAGCAGTACTTC.

This clonotype has a count of ten or more. The chain links TRBV6-1 to TRBJ1-2, with 7 bases lining up with TRBD1. Germline CDR1 is MNHNS and CDR2 is SASEGT. This CDR3 region has 15 residues. V gave up 4 bases and J gave up 2 bases; unmatched junction bases: 7. The CDR3 here is CASSAQWGQNYGYTF. CDR3 coding DNA: TGTGCCAGCAGTGCCCAATGGGGACAGAACTATGGCTACACCTTC.